This TCR beta chain was observed in a study of blood T cell repertoires in COVID-19. Using immunoSEQ multiplex PCR, the repertoire was profiled, and TCRdb retains in-frame clones only, with some absent. The sample records roughly 73,000 clones, 70% to 90% being singletons. With V trimmed by 9 bases and J by 5 bases, 18 bases remained unmatched. The CDR3 covers 16 residues. Germline V gives CDR1 MDHEN, CDR2 SYDVKM. This TCR came from a man in his sixties or seventies with active or convalescent COVID-19. The sample comprised peripheral blood. This rearrangement joins TRBV28 to TRBJ2-5, with TRBD1 matching 7 bases. CDR3 nucleotide sequence: TGTGCCAGTTTAAGAGGGACAGCCGGGGTCTTGGAGACCCAGTACTTC. This codes for CASLRGTAGVLETQYF.